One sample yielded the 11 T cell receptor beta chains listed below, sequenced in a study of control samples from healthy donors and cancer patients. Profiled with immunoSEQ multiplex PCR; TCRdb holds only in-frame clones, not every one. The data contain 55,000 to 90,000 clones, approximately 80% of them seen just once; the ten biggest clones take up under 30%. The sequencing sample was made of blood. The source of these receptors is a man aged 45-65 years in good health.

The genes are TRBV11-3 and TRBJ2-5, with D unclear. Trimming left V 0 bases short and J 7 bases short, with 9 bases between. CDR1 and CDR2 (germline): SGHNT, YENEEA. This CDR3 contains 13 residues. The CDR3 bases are TGTGCCAGCAGCTTAGATGCGTCCGGGACCCAGTACTTC. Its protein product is CASSLDASGTQYF.

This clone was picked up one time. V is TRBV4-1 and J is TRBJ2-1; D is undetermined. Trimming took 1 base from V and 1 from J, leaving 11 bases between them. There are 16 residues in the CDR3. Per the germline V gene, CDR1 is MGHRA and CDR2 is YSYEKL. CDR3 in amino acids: CASSQVDMISYNEQFF. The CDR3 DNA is TGCGCCAGCAGCCAAGTCGATATGATTTCCTACAATGAGCAGTTCTTC.

CDR3 loop: CASSLIGQNSGANVLTF. CDR3 sequence (DNA): TGCGCCAGCAGCTTAATAGGACAGAACTCTGGGGCCAACGTCCTGACTTTC. The V gene is TRBV5-1, the J gene TRBJ2-6, with D maybe TRBD1 (6 bases). Germline V gene lookup returns CDR1 SGHRS and CDR2 YFSETQ. The CDR3 totals 17 residues. Trimming took off 2 bases at V and 0 bases at J, with 12 bases between the two ends.

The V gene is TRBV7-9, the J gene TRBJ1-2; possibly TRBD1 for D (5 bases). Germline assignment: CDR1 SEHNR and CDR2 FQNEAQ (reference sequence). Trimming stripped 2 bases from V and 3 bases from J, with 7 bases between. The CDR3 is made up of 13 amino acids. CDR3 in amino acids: CASSLMTDYGYTF. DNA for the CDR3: TGTGCCAGCAGCTTAATGACAGACTATGGCTACACCTTC.

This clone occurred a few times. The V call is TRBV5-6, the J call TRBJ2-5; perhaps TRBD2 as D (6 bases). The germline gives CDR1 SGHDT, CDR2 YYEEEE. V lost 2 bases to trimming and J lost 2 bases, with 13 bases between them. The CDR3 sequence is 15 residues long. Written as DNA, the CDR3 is TGTGCCAGCAGCTTTCCATCAAGCGGGCAAGAGACCCAGTACTTC. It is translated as CASSFPSSGQETQYF.

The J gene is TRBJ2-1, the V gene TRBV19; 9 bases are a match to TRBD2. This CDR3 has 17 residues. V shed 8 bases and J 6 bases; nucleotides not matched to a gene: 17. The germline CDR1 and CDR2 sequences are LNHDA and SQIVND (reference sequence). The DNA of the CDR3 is TGTGCCAGTTCTCTACAGGGAAGACTTAGCGGGGGCAATGAGCAGTTCTTC. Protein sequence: CASSLQGRLSGGNEQFF.

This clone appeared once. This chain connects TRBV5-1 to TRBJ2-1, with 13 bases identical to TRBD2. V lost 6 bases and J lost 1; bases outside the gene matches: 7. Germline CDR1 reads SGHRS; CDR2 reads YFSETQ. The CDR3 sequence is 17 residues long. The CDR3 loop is CASNKLLAGGSYNEQFF. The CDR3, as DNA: TGCGCCAGCAACAAGTTACTAGCGGGAGGGTCCTACAATGAGCAGTTCTTC.

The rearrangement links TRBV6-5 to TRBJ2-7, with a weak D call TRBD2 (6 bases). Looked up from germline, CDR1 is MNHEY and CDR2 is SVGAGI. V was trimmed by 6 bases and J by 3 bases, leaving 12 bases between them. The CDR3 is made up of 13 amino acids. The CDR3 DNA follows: TGTGCCAGCAGGGGGGGAAATCTCTACGAGCAGTACTTC. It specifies CASRGGNLYEQYF.

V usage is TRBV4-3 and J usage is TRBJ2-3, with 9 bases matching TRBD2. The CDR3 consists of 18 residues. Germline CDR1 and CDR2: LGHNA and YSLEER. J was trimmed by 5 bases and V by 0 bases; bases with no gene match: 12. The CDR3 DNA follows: TGCGCCAGCAGCCAAGAATATTCCGCGGGGGGGCAGATAGATACGCAGTATTTT. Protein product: CASSQEYSAGGQIDTQYF.

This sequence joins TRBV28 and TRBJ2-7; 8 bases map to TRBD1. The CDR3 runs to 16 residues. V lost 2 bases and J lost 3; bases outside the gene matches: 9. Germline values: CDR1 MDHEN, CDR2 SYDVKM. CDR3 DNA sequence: TGTGCCAGCAGTTTACCCGGGACAGGCCAAATCTACGAGCAGTACTTC. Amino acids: CASSLPGTGQIYEQYF.

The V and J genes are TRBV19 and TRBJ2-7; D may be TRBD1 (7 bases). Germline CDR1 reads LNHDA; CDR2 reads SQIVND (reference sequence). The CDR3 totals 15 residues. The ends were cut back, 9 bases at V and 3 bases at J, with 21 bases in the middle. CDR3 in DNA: TGTGCCAGCCGGGACAGCAAGTCCGGGGGCTACGAGCAGTACTTC. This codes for CASRDSKSGGYEQYF.